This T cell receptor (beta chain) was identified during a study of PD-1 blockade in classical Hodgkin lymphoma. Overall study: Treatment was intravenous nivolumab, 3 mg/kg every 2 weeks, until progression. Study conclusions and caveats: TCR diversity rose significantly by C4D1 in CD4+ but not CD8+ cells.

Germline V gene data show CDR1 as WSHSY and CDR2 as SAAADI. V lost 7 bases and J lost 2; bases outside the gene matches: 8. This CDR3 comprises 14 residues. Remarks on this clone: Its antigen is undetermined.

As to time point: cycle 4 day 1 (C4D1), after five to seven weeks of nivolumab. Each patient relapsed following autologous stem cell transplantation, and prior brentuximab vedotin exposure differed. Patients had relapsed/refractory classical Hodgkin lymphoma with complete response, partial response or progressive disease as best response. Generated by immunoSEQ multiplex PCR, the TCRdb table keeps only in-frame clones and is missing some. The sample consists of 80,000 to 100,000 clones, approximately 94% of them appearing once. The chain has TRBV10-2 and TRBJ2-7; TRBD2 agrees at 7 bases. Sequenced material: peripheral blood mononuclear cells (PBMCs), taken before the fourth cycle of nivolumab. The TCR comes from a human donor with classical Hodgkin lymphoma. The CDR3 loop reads CASMGGVLTYEQYF. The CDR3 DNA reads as TGCGCCAGCATGGGGGGGGTATTGACCTACGAGCAGTACTTC.